A selection of T cell receptor beta chains follows, all from one sample in a study of blood T cell repertoires in COVID-19. TCRdb keeps only in-frame clones here, not all; method: immunoSEQ multiplex PCR. The sample holds just over 300,000 clones, around 85% seen once. The sequencing sample was made of PBMCs or T cells enriched from blood (not recorded which). All receptors come from a man younger than 40 who had recovered from COVID-19. CDR3s include the opening cysteine and the closing phenylalanine or tryptophan. A D gene is named only where the DNA matches it firmly. A clone size is listed for some rows: how often the clone was seen (once, few, many), or a class if it is expanded.

D gene	V gene	clone size	J gene	CDR3 protein	CDR3 DNA
TRBD1	TRBV15	.	TRBJ1-1	CATHRDREGGDTEAFF	TGTGCCACCCATAGGGACAGGGAAGGGGGCGACACTGAAGCTTTCTTT
TRBD1	TRBV7-9	.	TRBJ1-2	CASSRTGSLGYTF	TGTGCCAGCAGCCGGACAGGGTCGTTGGGCTACACCTTC
TRBD2	TRBV12-5	.	TRBJ2-3	CASALGLAADTQYF	TGTGCTAGTGCCCTCGGACTAGCCGCAGATACGCAGTATTTT
.	TRBV9	.	TRBJ2-3	CASSEFAGVITDTQYF	TGTGCCAGCAGCGAATTTGCAGGGGTAATCACAGATACGCAGTATTTT
.	TRBV7-9	.	TRBJ1-2	CASSYPGFNYGYTF	TGTGCCAGCAGCTATCCAGGATTTAACTATGGCTACACCTTC
.	TRBV18	.	TRBJ1-1	CASSRAGAMAEAFF	TGTGCCAGCTCACGGGCAGGGGCAATGGCTGAAGCTTTCTTT
TRBD2	TRBV6-2/TRBV6-3	.	TRBJ2-1	CASSGRLAGASYNEQFF	TGTGCCAGCAGTGGCCGACTAGCGGGGGCCTCTTACAATGAGCAGTTCTTC
.	TRBV12-5	few	TRBJ1-3	CASGSISILARGRDGNTIYF	TGTGCTAGTGGTTCGATCAGTATTCTAGCTAGGGGGAGGGATGGAAACACCATATATTTT
.	TRBV19	once	TRBJ1-1	CASSKGQMNTEAFF	TGTGCCAGTAGTAAAGGACAAATGAACACTGAAGCTTTCTTT
.	TRBV19	few	TRBJ1-2	CASSIGGLYGYTF	TGTGCCAGTAGTATAGGAGGCCTGTATGGCTACACCTTC
TRBD1	TRBV19	.	TRBJ1-6	CASSMTGDSPLHF	TGTGCCAGTAGTATGACAGGGGACTCACCCCTCCACTTT
.	TRBV18	.	TRBJ1-1	CASSPPRGNMNTEAFF	TGTGCCAGCTCACCACCGCGGGGGAACATGAACACTGAAGCTTTCTTT
TRBD2	TRBV18	.	TRBJ2-2	CASSRGLAGPGELFF	TGTGCCAGCTCACGGGGACTAGCGGGGCCCGGGGAGCTGTTTTTT
.	TRBV6-5	.	TRBJ1-6	CASSYDGQRSSPLHF	TGTGCCAGCAGTTACGACGGCCAACGGAGTTCACCCCTCCACTTT
.	TRBV19	.	TRBJ2-5	CASSINERETQYF	TGTGCCAGTAGTATAAATGAGAGAGAGACCCAGTACTTC
TRBD1	TRBV6-5	few	TRBJ1-1	CASRGQGMTEAFF	TGTGCCAGCAGGGGACAGGGGATGACTGAAGCTTTCTTT
.	TRBV19	.	TRBJ1-5	CASVPDSNSNQPQHF	TGTGCCAGCGTTCCTGACAGCAATAGCAATCAGCCCCAGCATTTT
.	TRBV25-1	.	TRBJ2-6	CASSMNTGIPSGANVLTF	TGTGCCAGCAGCATGAATACAGGGATACCCTCTGGGGCCAACGTCCTGACTTTC
.	TRBV10-3	.	TRBJ2-1	CAIRISDSYNEQFF	TGTGCCATCAGGATTAGCGACTCCTACAATGAGCAGTTCTTC
TRBD2	TRBV9	.	TRBJ2-1	CASSASGVEQFF	TGTGCCAGCAGCGCCAGCGGGGTTGAGCAGTTCTTC
TRBD1	TRBV5-1	.	TRBJ1-2	CASSLTGQGSYGYTF	TGCGCCAGCAGCTTGACGGGACAGGGGAGCTATGGCTACACCTTC
TRBD2	TRBV3-1/TRBV3-2	.	TRBJ2-3	CASSRRLAGGVTDTQYF	TGTGCCAGCAGCCGCCGACTAGCGGGGGGGGTCACAGATACGCAGTATTTT
.	TRBV19	.	TRBJ2-3	CASTLSGGGTDTQYF	TGTGCCAGTACCCTAAGTGGGGGCGGCACAGATACGCAGTATTTT
.	TRBV2	.	TRBJ2-6	CASSAQGSGANVLTF	TGTGCCAGCAGCGCACAGGGTTCTGGGGCCAACGTCCTGACTTTC
.	TRBV7-9	.	TRBJ1-4	CASSFVRGAFEWDEKLFF	TGTGCCAGCAGCTTCGTTCGGGGGGCGTTTGAATGGGATGAAAAACTGTTTTTT
.	TRBV12-3/TRBV12-4	.	TRBJ1-2	CASSLISGYGYTF	TGTGCCAGCAGTTTAATTTCGGGCTATGGCTACACCTTC
TRBD1	TRBV6-6	.	TRBJ1-2	CASSYSSGDRLYGYTF	TGTGCCAGCAGTTACTCATCGGGGGACAGGCTCTATGGCTACACCTTC
.	TRBV3-1/TRBV3-2	few	TRBJ2-3	CASSQRSGSTDTQYF	TGTGCCAGCAGCCAAAGGTCGGGTTCCACAGATACGCAGTATTTT
.	TRBV10-3	few	TRBJ1-4	CAIREQGPNEKLFF	TGTGCCATCAGAGAACAGGGACCAAATGAAAAACTGTTTTTT
.	TRBV29-1	once	TRBJ1-1	CSVENEGNTEAFF	TGCAGCGTTGAGAATGAGGGGAACACTGAAGCTTTCTTT
TRBD2	TRBV3-1/TRBV3-2	.	TRBJ2-2	CASSQVRLRGGADGELFF	TGTGCCAGCAGCCAAGTAAGGTTGCGCGGGGGGGCCGACGGGGAGCTGTTTTTT
.	TRBV20-1	once	TRBJ1-1	CSARSESAFF	TGCAGTGCTCGGAGTGAAAGTGCTTTCTTT
TRBD1	TRBV5-1	.	TRBJ2-7	CASSWSGTGGTEQYF	TGCGCCAGCAGCTGGAGTGGGACAGGGGGTACCGAGCAGTACTTC
TRBD2	TRBV19	.	TRBJ2-3	CASSTWTSGGSNTQYF	TGTGCCAGTAGTACATGGACTAGCGGGGGTTCAAATACGCAGTATTTT
.	TRBV6-4	.	TRBJ2-2	CASSPGESNTGELFF	TGTGCCAGCAGTCCAGGGGAATCGAACACCGGGGAGCTGTTTTTT
.	TRBV9	.	TRBJ2-2	CASSALDLITGELFF	TGTGCCAGCAGCGCTCTGGACTTGATTACCGGGGAGCTGTTTTTT
.	TRBV9	.	TRBJ2-3	CASSLGLTEPAQYF	TGTGCCAGCAGCCTAGGACTGACGGAACCCGCGCAGTATTTT
TRBD1	TRBV5-1	few	TRBJ1-2	CASTRFGRGIGYTF	TGCGCCAGCACCCGGTTCGGCAGGGGGATTGGCTACACCTTC